These 10 T cell receptor beta chains originate from one sample sequenced in a study of CD8+CD57+ T cells in acquired aplastic anemia. Flow cytometry had shown expanded CD8+CD57+ cells in the patients chosen for sequencing. For CDR3 and TCR beta VDJ profiling, genomic DNA was the template used. TCRdb re-called the reads through MiXCR, storing one row per CDR3 protein. The sample includes roughly 260,000 distinct CDR3 sequences, around half of them seen just once. Sequencing used sorted CD4+, CD8+, or CD8+CD57+ T cells (not recorded which) from PBMCs. These receptors all come from a human donor with aplastic anemia.

There are many counts of this clonotype. This chain uses TRBV4-3 with TRBJ2-3; D is tentatively TRBD1 or TRBD2 (5 bases each). From germline, CDR1 is LGHNA and CDR2 YSLEER. V lost 0 bases and J lost 6, with 13 bases in between. There are 15 residues in the CDR3. CDR3 nucleotides: TGCGCCAGCAGCCAAGACACCGGGGACCGTGATACGCAGTATTTT. It codes for CASSQDTGDRDTQYF.

In the case of this clonotype: Lacking the conserved final phenylalanine or tryptophan, this CDR3 likely reflects a read error. The DNA is omitted, as the CDR3 cannot be located on it reliably, and the CDR3 follows TCRdb's listing. The chain joins TRBV3-1 to TRBJ2-7. Per the germline V gene, CDR1 is LGHDT and CDR2 is YNNKEL (reference sequence). The length of the CDR3 is 8 amino acids, counting both ends. The CDR3 sequence is CASSTHRG.

This chain uses TRBV10-3 with TRBJ1-2; D possibly corresponds to TRBD1 (6 bases). V dropped 11 bases and J dropped 8 bases, with 15 bases sitting between them. Germline CDR1 is ENHRY and CDR2 is SYGVKD. There are 11 residues in the CDR3. CDR3 sequence: CAAGTKEGYTF. DNA for the CDR3: TGTGCCGCCGGGACAAAGGAAGGCTACACCTTC.

This clonotype was counted ten times or more. The chain carries TRBV5-1 and TRBJ2-7; D is unclear. Germline CDR1 SGHRS, CDR2 YFSETQ. There are 14 residues in the CDR3. Trimming shortened V by 2 bases and J by 2 bases, and 11 bases separated the two germline ends. The CDR3 region is CASSLIHPAYEQYF. As DNA, the CDR3 is TGCGCCAGCAGCTTAATTCATCCAGCCTACGAGCAGTACTTC.

The chain has TRBV2 and TRBJ2-5; D ambiguous. The germline V gene encodes CDR1 SNHLY and CDR2 FYNNEI. Trimming removed 5 bases from V and 5 bases from J, with 12 bases in between. This CDR3 region has 13 residues. The CDR3, as DNA: TGTGCCAGCAGTACCGGTCTAGGGGAGACCCAGTACTTC. This encodes CASSTGLGETQYF.

The chain combines TRBV19 with TRBJ1-6; D ambiguous. The CDR3 has 14 residues. The V end was cut by 3 bases, the J end by 8 bases, with 11 bases between. Per germline, CDR1 LNHDA and CDR2 SQIVND (reference sequence). In DNA, the CDR3 is TGTGCCAGTAGTATCCGGCCAGGCGATTCACCCCTCCACTTT. Its protein product is CASSIRPGDSPLHF. The full variable domain, with the rest looked up from reference TRBV19 and TRBJ1-6, is DGGITQSPKYLFRKEGQNVTLSCEQNLNHDAMYWYRQDPGQGLRLIYYSQIVNDFQKGDIAEGYSVSREKKESFPLTVTSAQKNPTAFYLCASSIRPGDSPLHFGNGTRLTVT.

The chain is built from TRBV7-3 and TRBJ2-3; tentative D call: TRBD2 (6 bases). Deletions cut 2 bases from V and 1 base from J, with 13 bases between. This CDR3 contains 16 residues. Germline CDR1 SGHTA, CDR2 FQGTGA. CDR3: CASSLGASVGTDTQYF. CDR3 DNA: TGTGCCAGCAGCTTAGGTGCTAGCGTAGGCACAGATACGCAGTATTTT. The whole variable domain, remainder taken from reference TRBV7-3 and TRBJ2-3, is GAGVSQTPSNKVTEKGKYVELRCDPISGHTALYWYRQSLGQGPEFLIYFQGTGAADDSGLPNDRFFAVRPEGSVSTLKIQRTERGDSAVYLCASSLGASVGTDTQYFGPGTRLTVL.

At least ten counts were recorded for this clonotype. This chain connects TRBV9 to TRBJ1-6; D is possibly TRBD1 (5 bases). Germline assignment: CDR1 SGDLS and CDR2 YYNGEE. Trimming shortened V by 3 bases and J by 0 bases, and 10 bases separated the two germline ends. CDR3 length: 16 amino acids. In DNA form, the CDR3 reads TGTGCCAGCAGCGCCGACAGCGCCTCCTATAATTCACCCCTCCACTTT. Translated, it gives CASSADSASYNSPLHF. Based on the CDR3 plus reference TRBV9 and TRBJ1-6, the full variable domain is DSGVTQTPKHLITATGQRVTLRCSPRSGDLSVYWYQQSLDQGLQFLIQYYNGEERAKGNILERFSAQQFPDLHSELNLSSLELGDSALYFCASSADSASYNSPLHFGNGTRLTVT.

There are many counts of this clonotype. The chain joins TRBV2 to TRBJ2-7; D not resolved. The germline V gene encodes CDR1 SNHLY and CDR2 FYNNEI. This CDR3 comprises 12 residues. Trimming removed 6 bases from V and 5 bases from J, with 11 bases in between. This chain's CDR3 is CASSRKMNEQYF. The CDR3 bases are TGTGCCAGCAGCCGTAAAATGAACGAGCAGTACTTC.

The rearrangement links TRBV7-3 to TRBJ2-5, with TRBD2 matching over 7 bases. V lost 5 bases, J lost 9 bases, and 12 bases stayed unmatched. Germline V gene data show CDR1 as SGHTA and CDR2 as FQGTGA. The CDR3 has 14 amino acids. For the CDR3, the DNA is TGTGCCAGCAGCCCCCTGCAGGGTCGGGAGGCCCAGTACTTC. Encoded protein: CASSPLQGREAQYF.